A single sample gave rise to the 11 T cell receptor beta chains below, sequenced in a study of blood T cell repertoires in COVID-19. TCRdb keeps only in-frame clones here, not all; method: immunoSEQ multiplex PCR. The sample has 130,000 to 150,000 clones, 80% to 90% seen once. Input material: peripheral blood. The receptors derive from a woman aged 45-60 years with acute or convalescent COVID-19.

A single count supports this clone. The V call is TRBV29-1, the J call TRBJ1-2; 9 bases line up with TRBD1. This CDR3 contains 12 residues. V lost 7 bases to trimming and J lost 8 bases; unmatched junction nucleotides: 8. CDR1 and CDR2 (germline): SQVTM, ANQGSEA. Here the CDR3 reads CSAQRTGEGYTF. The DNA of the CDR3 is TGCAGCGCCCAACGGACAGGGGAGGGCTACACCTTC.

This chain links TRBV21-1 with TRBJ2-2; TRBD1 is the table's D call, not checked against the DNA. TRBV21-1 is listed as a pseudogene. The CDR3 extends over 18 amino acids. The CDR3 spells CASSKVPRRTGTVGELFF. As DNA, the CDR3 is TGTGCCAGCAGCAAAGTACCCAGAAGAACCGGCACAGTCGGGGAGCTGTTTTTT.

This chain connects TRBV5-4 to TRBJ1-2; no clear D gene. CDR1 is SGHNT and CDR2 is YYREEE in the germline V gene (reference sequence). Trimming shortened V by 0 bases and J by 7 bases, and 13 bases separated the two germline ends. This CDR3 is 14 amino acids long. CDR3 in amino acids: CASSLETGWAGYTF. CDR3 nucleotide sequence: TGTGCCAGCAGCTTGGAGACGGGGTGGGCTGGCTACACCTTC. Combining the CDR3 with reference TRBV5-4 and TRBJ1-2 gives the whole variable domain ETGVTQSPTHLIKTRGQQVTLRCSSQSGHNTVSWYQQALGQGPQFIFQYYREEENGRGNFPPRFSGLQFPNYSSELNVNALELDDSALYLCASSLETGWAGYTFGSGTRLTVV.

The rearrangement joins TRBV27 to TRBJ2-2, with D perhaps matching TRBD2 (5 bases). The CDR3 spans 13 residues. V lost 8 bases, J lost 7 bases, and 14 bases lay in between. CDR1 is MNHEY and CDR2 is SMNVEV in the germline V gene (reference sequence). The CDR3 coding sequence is TGTGCCAGCCGCCTCGGAGGTGACGGGGAGCTGTTTTTT. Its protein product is CASRLGGDGELFF.

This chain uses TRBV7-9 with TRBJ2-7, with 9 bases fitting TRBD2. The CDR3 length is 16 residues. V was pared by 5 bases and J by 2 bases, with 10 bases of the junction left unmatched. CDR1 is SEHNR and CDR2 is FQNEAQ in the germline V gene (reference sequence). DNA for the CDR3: TGTGCCAGCAGCCCCAGCTCCCTAGCGGGACCCTACGAGCAGTACTTC. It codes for CASSPSSLAGPYEQYF.

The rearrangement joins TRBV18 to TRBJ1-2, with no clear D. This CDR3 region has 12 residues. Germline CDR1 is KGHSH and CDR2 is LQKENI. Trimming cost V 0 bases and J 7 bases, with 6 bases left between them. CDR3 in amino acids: CASSPPAAGYTF. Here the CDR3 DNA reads TGTGCCAGCTCACCACCGGCCGCTGGCTACACCTTC.

As DNA, the CDR3 is TGTGCCAGCAGCCAAGTGAGGTATGGCTACACCTTC. Protein sequence: CASSQVRYGYTF. The chain is built from TRBV3-1 (or the pseudogene TRBV3-2) and TRBJ1-2; D unresolved. The germline gives CDR1 LGHDT, CDR2 YNNKEL (reference sequence). The CDR3 runs 12 residues. V shed 1 base and J shed 5 bases, with 5 bases lying between them.

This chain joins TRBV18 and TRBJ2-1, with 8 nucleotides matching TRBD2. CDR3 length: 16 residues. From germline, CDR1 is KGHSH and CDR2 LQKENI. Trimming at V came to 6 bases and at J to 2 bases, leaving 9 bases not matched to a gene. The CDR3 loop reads CASSPEGLGPYNEQFF. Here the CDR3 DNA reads TGTGCCAGCTCCCCGGAGGGACTAGGTCCCTACAATGAGCAGTTCTTC.

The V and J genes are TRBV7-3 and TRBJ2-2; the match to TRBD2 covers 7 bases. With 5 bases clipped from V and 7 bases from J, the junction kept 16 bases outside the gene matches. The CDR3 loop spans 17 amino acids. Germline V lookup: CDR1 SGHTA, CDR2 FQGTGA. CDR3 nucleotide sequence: TGTGCCAGCAGCCCAAGACGGACTAGTGGTCGAAACGGGGAGCTGTTTTTT. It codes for CASSPRRTSGRNGELFF.

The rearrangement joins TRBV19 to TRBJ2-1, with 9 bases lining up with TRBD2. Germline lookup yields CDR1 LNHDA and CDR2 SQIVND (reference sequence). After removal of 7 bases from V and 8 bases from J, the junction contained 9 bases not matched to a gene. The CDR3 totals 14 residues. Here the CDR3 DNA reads TGTGCCAGTATTTCCGCGGGGGGGCCCTATGAGCAGTTCTTC. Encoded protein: CASISAGGPYEQFF.

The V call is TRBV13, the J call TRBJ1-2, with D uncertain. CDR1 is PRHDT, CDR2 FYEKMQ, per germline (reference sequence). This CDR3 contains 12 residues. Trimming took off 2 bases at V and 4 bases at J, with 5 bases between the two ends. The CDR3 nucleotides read TGTGCCAGCAGCTTACGCAGCTATGGCTACACCTTC. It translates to CASSLRSYGYTF. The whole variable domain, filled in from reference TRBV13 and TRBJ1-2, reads AAGVIQSPRHLIKEKRETATLKCYPIPRHDTVYWYQQGPGQDPQFLISFYEKMQSDKGSIPDRFSAQQFSDYHSELNMSSLELGDSALYFCASSLRSYGYTFGSGTRLTVV.